This T cell receptor beta chain was retrieved from a study of T cells in Graves' hyperthyroidism and ophthalmopathy. This CDR3 region has 13 residues. V dropped 1 base and J dropped 8 bases, with 10 bases sitting between them. The germline CDR1 and CDR2 sequences are SGHVS and FQNEAQ. Amplification yielded TCR beta CDR3 regions, with RNA transcripts as the source. The TCR CDR3 first-round RT-PCR relied on the HTBI primer set. TCRdb itself ran the multiplex PCR reads through MiXCR, one entry per CDR3 protein. The sample yields some 760,000 distinct CDR3 sequences, approximately 14% seen once. Study observations and caveats: Most expanded thyroid clonotypes above 0.001 also appeared in blood.

This clonotype has a handful of counts. Its antigen is unidentified. Patients aged 18 to 65 had newly diagnosed hyperthyroidism that had lasted under 2 months. This chain connects TRBV7-8 to TRBJ2-3; a weak D match, TRBD2 (5 bases). Source material: blood. The TCR sequence derives from a woman aged 18-29 years with Graves' hyperthyroidism. The CDR3 region has the DNA TGTGCCAGCAGCTTAGTCCCGACTACTACGCAGTATTTT. Translated: CASSLVPTTTQYF.